This TCR beta chain was sequenced during a study of blood T cell repertoires in COVID-19 (TCRdb year 2020). Background on the whole study: The collaborator samples originated in the United States, Italy and Spain and spanned the acute and convalescent phases of COVID-19. HLA class I and class II types, where available, came from metadata supplied by the sample provider rather than from assay-based typing. Nearly every sample came with metadata listing a de-identified subject ID, COVID-19 status, age in years and sex. Samples came from the ongoing ImmuneRACE study (first 160 participants) plus 1,254 subjects from 6 global collaborators. The dataset comprised deeply sampled blood TCRbeta repertoires from subjects exposed to, actively infected with, or recovered from COVID-19. The repertoires were made available in a free public database intended to serve as a resource for research on the immune response to SARS-CoV-2. The prospective study material was composed of cDNA or gDNA derived from T cells, B-cell-depleted T cells, or PBMCs. Results the study describes overall, beyond this receptor: Clinical and demographic metadata were provided uncurated, with the amount varying by source and participant.

About this clone: The target of this receptor is not known. Base quality data are lacking; no much larger clone is found one base away.

Trimming removed 9 bases from V and 5 bases from J, leaving 15 bases between the germline ends. The CDR3 covers 13 residues, taking in both the cysteine and the phenylalanine. Solely the CDR3 DNA is kept, with 39 bases framed from the first base. Per the germline V gene, KGHSH is the CDR1 and LQKENI is the CDR2. TCRbeta CDR3 regions were amplified from genomic DNA by means of the immunoSEQ Assay, a bias-controlled multiplex PCR. The paper's data handling went like this. Nucleated cell counts per sample were estimated from amplification of reference gene primers within the assay. To quantify the absolute abundance of each unique TCRbeta CDR3 rearrangement, sequence reads were collapsed and filtered. For each sample, productive Simpson clonality was calculated as the square root of Simpson's diversity index over productive rearrangements. The source is immuneACCESS, and TCRdb retained only in-frame sequences with V and J called. Part of the clones is not carried over; for the studies checked, unresolved V genes explain less than half of this, and the remainder is unexplained. That table is the source of V, J and clone size, and D and trimming were worked out from the DNA. Across this sample there are 150,000 to 200,000 clones, with around 74% seen only once. The leading ten clones occupy approximately 3% of the sample.

The collaborating institutions used their own protocols to collect whole blood in K2EDTA tubes. For TCRbeta analysis, collaborators shipped samples in one of three forms: frozen whole blood, isolated PBMCs, or DNA extracted from either of those sample types. The clonotype was recovered from a man between 65 and 79 years old with acute or convalescent COVID-19. Sequenced: peripheral blood. Recombination linked TRBV18 to TRBJ2-3; the D gene is perhaps TRBD2, on 5 matching bases. The DNA sequence reads TGTGCCAGTTCCCCGGGAACGCGAGATACGCAGTATTTT. Translated, it reads CASSPGTRDTQYF.